This entry lists 5 T cell receptor beta chains sequenced from one sample in a study of shared clonotypes between healthy human individuals. Produced via immunoSEQ multiplex PCR; TCRdb's table is partial and in-frame only. The sample includes 2 million or so clones, roughly 94% seen only once; the top ten take about 0.13%. The sequencing sample was made of naive CD4+ T cells sorted from blood. Subset denoted: CD45RA+ positively selected. The receptor set was obtained from a man aged 18 to 30 in good health.

The V gene is TRBV11-3, the J gene TRBJ2-1; D not certain. Trimming left V 7 bases short and J 2 bases short, with 21 bases between. The CDR3 is made up of 17 amino acids. Germline loops: CDR1 SGHNT, CDR2 YENEEA. CDR3 sequence (DNA): TGTGCCAGCACCACCCCGTGGCTGAAGGACGCCTACAATGAGCAGTTCTTC. This translates into CASTTPWLKDAYNEQFF.

In its sample, this clone was seen once. The chain is built from TRBV5-1 and TRBJ2-5, with 9 bases lining up with TRBD1. J gave up 7 bases and V 0 bases, and 13 bases lay outside the gene matches. Germline assignment: CDR1 SGHRS and CDR2 YFSETQ. CDR3 length equals 17 residues. The CDR3 spells CASSLAAMGQGWGTQYF. Here the CDR3 DNA reads TGCGCCAGCAGCTTGGCGGCAATGGGACAGGGATGGGGGACCCAGTACTTC.

The J gene is TRBJ2-2, the V gene TRBV2; D remains unclear. Germline lookup yields CDR1 SNHLY and CDR2 FYNNEI. The CDR3 is made up of 14 amino acids. Between the trimmed V and J ends, which lost 7 bases and 6 bases, there was a span of 15 bases. CDR3 bases: TGTGCCAGCATTCGTACCCCTCCGCCCGGGGAGCTGTTTTTT. It specifies CASIRTPPPGELFF.

The chain links TRBV5-1 to TRBJ2-5; 9 bases line up with TRBD2. Germline CDR1 and CDR2: SGHRS and YFSETQ. Unmatched junction bases numbered 11, after V lost 4 bases and J lost 4 bases. The CDR3 is 16 residues long. CDR3 sequence (DNA): TGCGCCAGCAGCACTCCAGGGGGGACTAGCCGAGAGACCCAGTACTTC. Protein: CASSTPGGTSRETQYF.

Comment on this clone: This CDR3 is also generated by other DNA sequences in the sample. This sequence joins TRBV5-4 and TRBJ2-7; D gene ambiguous. The CDR3 is 12 amino acids. V lost 2 bases and J lost 0, with 3 bases in between. Germline lookup yields CDR1 SGHNT and CDR2 YYREEE (reference sequence). CDR3 DNA sequence: TGTGCCAGCAGCTTTGGCTCCTACGAGCAGTACTTC. The encoded protein is CASSFGSYEQYF.